The T cell receptor (beta chain) described here comes from a study of blood T cell repertoires in COVID-19. V dropped 7 bases and J dropped 8 bases, with 18 bases sitting between them. Germline lookup yields CDR1 MDHEN and CDR2 SYDVKM. This CDR3 contains 14 residues. Assay: immunoSEQ multiplex PCR; the TCRdb copy retains only in-frame clones and omits some. This sample yields some 210,000 clones, of which roughly 90% are seen a single time; 5.5% to 7% belongs to the top ten. The chain carries TRBV28 and TRBJ2-1; tentative D call: TRBD1 (6 bases). The sample taken for sequencing was peripheral blood. The source is a woman in her 40s who had recovered from COVID-19. The CDR3 region is CASTHRDTRDEQFF. The CDR3 region has the DNA TGTGCCAGCACCCACAGGGATACAAGGGATGAGCAGTTCTTC.